These 24 T cell receptor beta chains came from one sample sequenced in a study of T cell repertoires in cytomegalovirus infection. One entry per CDR3 protein results from TCRdb running MiXCR on the reads. The top ten clones hold about a tenth of a sample with around 440,000 distinct CDR3 sequences, approximately 11% of them seen once. The sequenced material came from PBMCs. All receptors derive from a human donor in good health (CMV status not recorded). Some clones in this sample may be carry-over from other donors' samples.

Ten or more counts support this clonotype. V and J are TRBV20-1 and TRBJ2-5; D is unresolved. The CDR3 sequence is 10 residues long. Germline V gene data show CDR1 as DFQATT and CDR2 as SNEGSKA (reference sequence). V lost 1 base and J lost 5, with 2 bases in between. CDR3 amino acids: CSARVETQYF. CDR3 coding DNA: TGCAGTGCTAGAGTGGAGACCCAGTACTTC.

This clonotype came up many times. The chain couples TRBV6-2 or TRBV6-3 to TRBJ1-1; 7 bases map to TRBD1. The germline V gene has CDR1 MNHEY and CDR2 SVGEGT. Germline trimming cut 4 bases from V and 0 bases from J; bases unmatched to any gene: 5. The CDR3 loop spans 15 amino acids. The DNA of the CDR3 is TGTGCCAGCAGTTGGTGGGGACAGCTGAACACTGAAGCTTTCTTT. The encoded protein is CASSWWGQLNTEAFF.

The sample holds a few counts of this clonotype. This chain links TRBV20-1 with TRBJ2-1; 15 bases match TRBD2. Looked up from germline, CDR1 is DFQATT and CDR2 is SNEGSKA (reference sequence). J lost 9 bases, V lost 5 bases, and 11 bases had no gene match. CDR3 length: 16 residues. CDR3 bases: TGCAGTGCTCGTAGGACTAGCGGGGGGGCCTTGGGTGAGCAGTTCTTC. It yields the protein CSARRTSGGALGEQFF.

In this sample, this clonotype turned up many times. The V call is TRBV28, the J call TRBJ1-5; TRBD1 is a possible D gene (5 bases). The CDR3 runs 15 residues. Per germline, CDR1 MDHEN and CDR2 SYDVKM. The ends were cut back, 6 bases at V and 1 base at J, with 13 bases in the middle. CDR3 residues: CASRQGWESNQPQHF. The CDR3 DNA reads TGTGCCAGCAGGCAGGGTTGGGAGAGCAATCAGCCCCAGCATTTT.

The rearrangement links TRBV20-1 to TRBJ2-1, with 14 bases lining up with TRBD2. J gave up 2 bases and V 5 bases, and 8 bases lay outside the gene matches. Germline V gene lookup returns CDR1 DFQATT and CDR2 SNEGSKA (reference sequence). The CDR3 has 17 amino acids. Here the CDR3 reads CSARGLAGGWAYNEQFF. The CDR3 DNA reads TGCAGTGCTCGAGGACTAGCGGGAGGATGGGCCTACAATGAGCAGTTCTTC.

This clonotype was detected ten times or more. This chain uses TRBV7-9 with TRBJ2-3; D ambiguous. CDR3 size: 12 residues. Trimming pared 5 bases from V and 2 bases from J, leaving 5 bases between. In germline, CDR1 is SEHNR, CDR2 FQNEAQ (reference sequence). The DNA of the CDR3 is TGTGCCAGCAGCCAATCCACAGATACGCAGTATTTT. The encoded protein is CASSQSTDTQYF.

The sample holds many counts of this clonotype. The chain is built from TRBV28 and TRBJ1-1; 7 positions match TRBD1. The CDR3 totals 14 residues. V dropped 5 bases and J dropped 4; count of bases not matched to a gene: 7. Germline V gives CDR1 MDHEN, CDR2 SYDVKM. CDR3: CASSADRAGTEAFF. CDR3 coding DNA: TGTGCCAGCAGTGCTGACAGGGCGGGCACTGAAGCTTTCTTT.

This sequence joins TRBV6-5 and TRBJ2-1; TRBD2 agrees at 10 bases. The CDR3 totals 15 residues. Germline loops: CDR1 MNHEY, CDR2 SVGAGI. V shed 6 bases, J shed 6 bases, and the junction held 8 bases outside the gene matches. The CDR3 coding sequence is TGTGCCAGCAGATCGGGACTAGCGTTCTCCAATGAGCAGTTCTTC. Translating it yields CASRSGLAFSNEQFF.

This clonotype was picked up a small number of times. The chain has TRBV2 and TRBJ1-1; 10 bases align to TRBD1. CDR1 SNHLY and CDR2 FYNNEI come from the germline V gene. V gave up 7 bases and J gave up 5 bases; unmatched junction bases: 7. The CDR3 is made up of 14 amino acids. The CDR3 region has the DNA TGTGCCAGCACCTTGACAGGGGGCAGGACTGAAGCTTTCTTT. The encoded protein is CASTLTGGRTEAFF. The full variable domain, its missing parts supplied by reference TRBV2 and TRBJ1-1, is EPEVTQTPSHQVTQMGQEVILRCVPISNHLYFYWYRQILGQKVEFLVSFYNNEISEKSEIFDDQFSVERPDGSNFTLKIRSTKLEDSAMYFCASTLTGGRTEAFFGQGTRLTVV.

This clonotype was counted ten times or more. V is TRBV7-6 and J is TRBJ1-5; D remains unclear. The V end lost 2 bases, the J end lost 7 bases, and 6 bases lay between the germline ends. In germline, CDR1 is SGHVS, CDR2 FNYEAQ. This CDR3 has 12 amino acids. The DNA for the CDR3 is TGTGCCAGCAGCTTAATAAGGCAGCCCCAGCATTTT. It yields the protein CASSLIRQPQHF. Supplemented by reference TRBV7-6 and TRBJ1-5, the full variable domain reads GAGVSQSPRYKVTKRGQDVALRCDPISGHVSLYWYRQALGQGPEFLTYFNYEAQQDKSGLPNDRFSAERPEGSISTLTIQRTEQRDSAMYRCASSLIRQPQHFGDGTRLSIL.

This clonotype was counted between two and nine times. The chain carries TRBV18 and TRBJ2-1; D uncertain. The CDR3 has 16 residues. Trimming cost V 1 base and J 0 bases, with 10 bases left between them. CDR1 is KGHSH and CDR2 is LQKENI in the germline V gene. DNA for the CDR3: TGTGCCAGCTCACCACAGCTAACCAGCTCCTACAATGAGCAGTTCTTC. This codes for CASSPQLTSSYNEQFF.

This clonotype has at least ten counts. The chain carries TRBV4-2 and TRBJ2-2; D is possibly TRBD2 (6 bases). Trimming cost V 0 bases and J 3 bases, with 11 bases left between them. The CDR3 has 16 amino acids. Germline assignment: CDR1 LGHNA and CDR2 YNFKEQ. CDR3 nucleotides: TGTGCCAGCAGCCAAGAGCCGGGAGCAGACACCGGGGAGCTGTTTTTT. Translated: CASSQEPGADTGELFF.

On this clonotype itself: A read error may account for a junction end that differs from germline. V usage is TRBV7-3 and J usage is TRBJ1-5, with unresolved D. This CDR3 spans 12 amino acids. Germline V gene data show CDR1 as SGHTA and CDR2 as FQGTGA. CDR3 in amino acids: CVSSLDRQPQHF. The CDR3 nucleotides are TGTGTCAGCTCCCTGGACCGACAGCCCCAGCATTTT.

This clonotype was seen a few times. The chain recombines TRBV20-1 with TRBJ2-2; D is perhaps TRBD2 (6 bases). The CDR3 has 15 amino acids. Germline loops: CDR1 DFQATT, CDR2 SNEGSKA (reference sequence). V was cut by 0 bases and J by 3 bases, with 11 bases left in between. CDR3 in amino acids: CSARDGSSDTGELFF. In nucleotides, the CDR3 is TGCAGTGCTAGAGATGGTTCTAGCGACACCGGGGAGCTGTTTTTT.

Comments on this clonotype: It may be a read error: a sequence one base away is much more abundant. This chain connects TRBV7-8 to TRBJ2-5; weak D call: TRBD2 (6 bases). V lost 4 bases and J lost 7, with 19 bases in between. This CDR3 has 15 residues. Looked up from germline, CDR1 is SGHVS and CDR2 is FQNEAQ. CDR3 nucleotides: TGTGCCAGCAGCTCCGTCATGGGGGGAGGAGGGACCCAGTACTTC. This sequence encodes CASSSVMGGGGTQYF.

This clonotype has at least ten counts. The gene calls are TRBV6-6 and TRBJ1-2; 9 bases match TRBD1. V lost 1 base to trimming and J lost 8 bases; unmatched junction nucleotides: 17. This CDR3 region has 18 residues. Germline V gene data show CDR1 as MNHNY and CDR2 as SVGAGI (reference sequence). The CDR3 bases are TGTGCCAGCAGTTACTACCGAACAATCGACAGGGGACAGGGAGGCTACACCTTC. This encodes CASSYYRTIDRGQGGYTF.

This clonotype was observed a handful of times. The chain links TRBV2 to TRBJ2-4; D gene uncertain. Germline CDR1 reads SNHLY; CDR2 reads FYNNEI. The CDR3 length is 12 residues. Trimming took off 8 bases at V and 5 bases at J, with 10 bases between the two ends. Written as DNA, the CDR3 is TGTGCCAGCCGGATTGGGGAAAACATTCAGTACTTC. Its protein is CASRIGENIQYF. Based on the CDR3 plus reference TRBV2 and TRBJ2-4, the full variable domain is EPEVTQTPSHQVTQMGQEVILRCVPISNHLYFYWYRQILGQKVEFLVSFYNNEISEKSEIFDDQFSVERPDGSNFTLKIRSTKLEDSAMYFCASRIGENIQYFGAGTRLSVL.

This clonotype came up many times. The rearrangement links TRBV2 to TRBJ1-2; 9 bases map to TRBD1. The CDR3 is made up of 13 amino acids. Germline CDR1 and CDR2: SNHLY and FYNNEI. V lost 5 bases, J lost 8 bases, and 6 bases stayed unmatched. The CDR3 coding sequence is TGTGCCAGCAGTAGGGACAGGGTGGAGGGCTACACCTTC. As protein: CASSRDRVEGYTF.

This chain uses TRBV9 with TRBJ2-3; no clear D. This CDR3 spans 14 amino acids. Germline CDR1 and CDR2: SGDLS and YYNGEE. With 3 bases removed from V and 6 bases from J, the gap between germline ends came to 14 bases. The CDR3 protein is CASSARRYEDTQYF. CDR3 coding DNA: TGTGCCAGCAGCGCCCGACGTTATGAGGATACGCAGTATTTT.

This clonotype was counted many times. The chain combines TRBV4-2 with TRBJ1-2, with D possibly being TRBD1 (6 bases). The V gene's germline CDR1 is LGHNA and CDR2 YNFKEQ. The CDR3 totals 15 residues. V lost 0 bases, J lost 6 bases, and 14 bases lay in between. The CDR3 sequence: CASSQDTGTGDGYTF. CDR3 in DNA: TGTGCCAGCAGCCAAGATACAGGGACGGGGGATGGCTACACCTTC.

The table lists this clonotype with many counts. The chain joins TRBV5-1 to TRBJ2-5; 8 nucleotides align to TRBD1. With V trimmed by 3 bases and J by 0 bases, 7 bases remained unmatched. CDR3 length equals 16 residues. Germline V gene sequence: CDR1 SGHRS, CDR2 YFSETQ. The CDR3 nucleotides read TGCGCCAGCAGCTCTTTCGGACAGGGTAACCAAGAGACCCAGTACTTC. Amino acids: CASSSFGQGNQETQYF.

This clonotype showed up many times. The chain carries TRBV28 and TRBJ2-3, with TRBD1 matching 10 bases. Germline CDR1 and CDR2: MDHEN and SYDVKM. J gave up 0 bases and V 8 bases, and 14 bases lay outside the gene matches. The CDR3 runs 18 residues. CDR3 in amino acids: CASSTIGQGGLSTDTQYF. CDR3 coding DNA: TGTGCCAGCTCGACGATCGGACAGGGGGGATTGAGCACAGATACGCAGTATTTT.

The chain employs TRBV19 and TRBJ2-7; 9 bases are a match to TRBD2. Germline CDR1 and CDR2: LNHDA and SQIVND (reference sequence). J gave up 5 bases and V 6 bases, and 5 bases lay outside the gene matches. The CDR3 has 13 amino acids. CDR3 sequence (DNA): TGTGCCAGTAGATATAGCGGGAGCGACGAGCAGTACTTC. Its protein is CASRYSGSDEQYF.

The V and J genes are TRBV5-1 and TRBJ2-6, with 10 bases identical to TRBD2. Trimming cost V 0 bases and J 0 bases; bases outside gene matches: 3. The length of the CDR3 is 18 residues. Germline CDR1 reads SGHRS; CDR2 reads YFSETQ. The CDR3 region is CASSLVLAGFSGANVLTF. The CDR3 region has the DNA TGCGCCAGCAGCTTGGTACTAGCGGGATTCTCTGGGGCCAACGTCCTGACTTTC.